This is a list of T cell receptor beta chains from one sample in a study of blood T cell repertoires in COVID-19. Using immunoSEQ multiplex PCR, the repertoire was profiled, and TCRdb retains in-frame clones only, with some absent. The sample includes over 150,000 clones, around 84% of them seen just once. Input material: peripheral blood. These receptors all stem from a human donor in a cohort sampled during active COVID-19. CDR3s include the opening cysteine and the closing phenylalanine or tryptophan. A D gene is named only where the DNA matches it firmly. The size of a clone is reported for some rows only, either as once, few or many, or as a class for expanded clones.

TRBV2	TRBJ2-1	.	.	CATGTPRRNEQFF	TGTGCCACTGGGACTCCGCGGCGGAATGAGCAGTTCTTC
TRBV27	TRBJ2-4	.	TRBD1	CASRGQGGKNIQYF	TGTGCCAGCAGGGGACAGGGGGGCAAAAACATTCAGTACTTC
TRBV6-5	TRBJ2-1	once	.	CASSPGFYNEQFF	TGTGCCAGCAGCCCAGGCTTCTACAATGAGCAGTTCTTC
TRBV30	TRBJ1-6	.	TRBD1	CAWRVTGNSYNSPLHF	TGTGCCTGGAGAGTGACAGGGAATAGCTATAATTCACCCCTCCACTTT
TRBV1	TRBJ2-5	.	.	CTSSQGIAGRGETQYF	TGCACCAGCAGCCAGGGGATAGCGGGAAGGGGGGAGACCCAGTACTTC
TRBV19	TRBJ2-3	once	TRBD1	CASSRGTVTDTQYF	TGTGCCAGTAGTAGGGGGACAGTCACAGATACGCAGTATTTT
TRBV27	TRBJ1-1	.	TRBD1	CASSSTGRAEAFF	TGTGCCAGCAGTTCGACAGGGCGCGCTGAAGCTTTCTTT
TRBV6-5	TRBJ2-7	.	TRBD2	CASRNGLAGVYEQYF	TGTGCCAGCAGAAACGGGCTAGCGGGAGTCTACGAGCAGTACTTC
TRBV2	TRBJ2-3	.	.	CATEGGTDTQYF	TGTGCCACAGAAGGGGGCACAGATACGCAGTATTTT
TRBV3-1/TRBV3-2	TRBJ2-7	.	TRBD1	CASSQVGTGAHEQYF	TGTGCCAGCAGCCAAGTCGGGACAGGGGCCCACGAGCAGTACTTC
TRBV18	TRBJ2-1	.	TRBD2	CASSPSGTSGTSSYNEQFF	TGTGCCAGCTCACCTTCCGGGACTAGCGGGACAAGCTCCTACAATGAGCAGTTCTTC
TRBV28	TRBJ1-6	.	.	CASSFTSQAPYNSPLHF	TGTGCCAGCAGTTTCACTTCGCAGGCCCCCTATAATTCACCCCTCCACTTT
TRBV18	TRBJ2-7	.	TRBD2	CASSPGLAGTYEQYF	TGTGCCAGCTCACCCGGACTAGCGGGTACCTACGAGCAGTACTTC
TRBV11-3	TRBJ2-7	few	.	CASSLALPQRAVHEQYF	TGTGCCAGCAGCTTAGCCCTACCGCAAAGAGCGGTCCACGAGCAGTACTTC
TRBV2	TRBJ2-3	.	TRBD2	CASNRGGSIDTQYF	TGTGCCAGCAACCGGGGCGGGAGTATCGATACGCAGTATTTT
TRBV7-9	TRBJ2-7	.	TRBD2	CASSPGFWTSGSYEQYF	TGTGCCAGCAGCCCCGGGTTCTGGACTAGCGGGAGCTACGAGCAGTACTTC
TRBV4-1	TRBJ2-7	.	TRBD2	CASSQEKVAGLTYEQYF	TGCGCCAGCAGCCAAGAGAAGGTAGCGGGGTTGACCTACGAGCAGTACTTC
TRBV7-9	TRBJ2-1	.	.	CASSLESGWHEQFF	TGTGCCAGCAGCTTAGAGTCGGGGTGGCATGAGCAGTTCTTC
TRBV4-2	TRBJ1-5	.	.	CASSLHSRGNQPQHF	TGTGCCAGCAGCCTACATTCACGGGGGAATCAGCCCCAGCATTTT
TRBV27	TRBJ2-7	.	.	CASSLFGGYEQYF	TGTGCCAGCAGTTTATTCGGAGGCTACGAGCAGTACTTC
TRBV10-2	TRBJ1-5	.	.	CASSDNRASNQPQHF	TGCGCCAGCAGTGACAACAGGGCAAGCAATCAGCCCCAGCATTTT